The 28 T cell receptor beta chains presented below share a single source sample, sequenced in a study of blood T cell repertoires in COVID-19. Here immunoSEQ multiplex PCR was the method, and the copy in TCRdb shows in-frame clones only, minus some. Here the sample spans roughly 400,000 clones, about 88% being singletons. Material for sequencing was PBMCs or T cells enriched from blood (not recorded which). These receptors all stem from a woman between 18 and 29 years old who had been exposed to COVID-19.

Details on this clone: Germline is not matched at one junction end, which may reflect a read error. This chain uses TRBV7-7 with TRBJ2-1; the D gene is possibly TRBD2 (7 bases). The CDR3 totals 16 residues. Germline assignment: CDR1 SSHAT and CDR2 FNYEAQ (reference sequence). The CDR3 DNA reads as TGTGCTAGCAGCTTAGCGACGGCGGGGGCTAACAATGAGCAGTTCTTC. Protein: CASSLATAGANNEQFF.

The rearrangement links TRBV19 to TRBJ2-7, with 7 positions matching TRBD1. Germline V gives CDR1 LNHDA, CDR2 SQIVND (reference sequence). This CDR3 contains 14 residues. With V trimmed by 2 bases and J by 0 bases, 1 base remained unmatched. This CDR3 is CASSIPGGSYEQYF. CDR3 DNA sequence: TGTGCCAGTAGTATACCAGGGGGCTCCTACGAGCAGTACTTC.

This clone was picked up one time. The gene calls are TRBV27 and TRBJ1-5; possible D gene TRBD1, 6 bases. This CDR3 has 18 amino acids. With 2 bases removed from V and 0 bases from J, the gap between germline ends came to 17 bases. CDR1 and CDR2 from the germline V gene are MNHEY and SMNVEV (reference sequence). As DNA, the CDR3 is TGTGCCAGCAGTTTAGGGCAGACAGGCCCATATAGCAATCAGCCCCAGCATTTT. This codes for CASSLGQTGPYSNQPQHF.

The chain has TRBV4-2 and TRBJ2-3, with TRBD2 as a possible D gene (6 bases). V was clipped by 1 base and J by 1 base, with 15 bases between them. Germline CDR1 is LGHNA and CDR2 is YNFKEQ. The CDR3 covers 17 residues. Written as DNA, the CDR3 is TGTGCCAGCAGCCAAGGAGGAGGCGGGATCCGCACAGATACGCAGTATTTT. Protein: CASSQGGGGIRTDTQYF.

The chain joins TRBV3-1 (or the pseudogene TRBV3-2) to TRBJ2-1, with D maybe TRBD2 (6 bases). Germline V gives CDR1 LGHDT, CDR2 YNNKEL (reference sequence). The CDR3 contains 18 residues. V gave up 1 base and J gave up 7 bases, with 23 bases separating them. CDR3 nucleotide sequence: TGTGCCAGCAGCCAAGTTCCGGATCTAGCGTTGAGCATGAATGAGCAGTTCTTC. Its protein is CASSQVPDLALSMNEQFF.

This sequence joins TRBV6-6 and TRBJ1-5; the D is unclear. V gave up 2 bases and J gave up 1 base, with 9 bases separating them. CDR1 and CDR2 (germline): MNHNY, SVGAGI (reference sequence). This CDR3 region has 15 residues. CDR3 sequence reads: CASSYERRSNQPQHF. The CDR3 DNA is TGTGCCAGCAGTTACGAGCGTCGGAGCAATCAGCCCCAGCATTTT.

This chain joins TRBV19 and TRBJ1-2; D gene unclear. The CDR3 sequence is 13 residues long. Germline CDR1 is LNHDA and CDR2 is SQIVND (reference sequence). Trimming left V 3 bases short and J 4 bases short, with 9 bases between. CDR3 sequence reads: CASSIVNPYGYTF. The CDR3 DNA follows: TGTGCCAGTAGTATTGTTAATCCCTATGGCTACACCTTC.

In DNA, the CDR3 is TGTGCCAGCAGTGAACATAGCTCTGGGGCCAACGTCCTGACTTTC. Amino acids: CASSEHSSGANVLTF. The chain employs TRBV6-1 and TRBJ2-6; unclear D gene. Germline V CDR1 and CDR2: MNHNS, SASEGT. The CDR3 consists of 15 residues. Trimming stripped 2 bases from V and 0 bases from J, with 5 bases between.

The chain employs TRBV2 and TRBJ2-1, with D unresolved. The CDR3 extends over 13 amino acids. Trimming took off 4 bases at V and 1 base at J, with 5 bases between the two ends. Per the germline V gene, CDR1 is SNHLY and CDR2 is FYNNEI. CDR3 region: CASSAVSYNEQFF. As DNA, the CDR3 is TGTGCCAGCAGTGCGGTTTCCTACAATGAGCAGTTCTTC.

This chain connects TRBV5-6 to TRBJ2-5; weak D call: TRBD2 (6 bases). The CDR3 length is 15 residues. The V and J ends lost 2 bases and 3 bases respectively, with 14 bases between them. The germline CDR1 and CDR2 sequences are SGHDT and YYEEEE. CDR3 loop: CASSFRGSGEETQYF. DNA of the CDR3: TGTGCCAGCAGCTTTCGTGGTAGCGGCGAAGAGACCCAGTACTTC. Full variable domain (missing parts from reference TRBV5-6 and TRBJ2-5): DAGVTQSPTHLIKTRGQQVTLRCSPKSGHDTVSWYQQALGQGPQFIFQYYEEEERQRGNFPDRFSGHQFPNYSSELNVNALLLGDSALYLCASSFRGSGEETQYFGPGTRLLVL.

This rearrangement joins TRBV4-1 to TRBJ2-1; D perhaps matches TRBD2 (5 bases). Germline loops: CDR1 MGHRA, CDR2 YSYEKL. The CDR3 spans 15 residues. V lost 3 bases and J lost 8, with 17 bases in between. CDR3 in DNA: TGCGCCAGCAGCCAGCCCCACGGACTTCGCTATGAGCAGTTCTTC. Translated: CASSQPHGLRYEQFF.

V gene TRBV7-2 combines with J gene TRBJ1-1; D gene unclear. The V and J ends lost 3 bases and 5 bases respectively, with 10 bases between them. Germline lookup yields CDR1 SGHTA and CDR2 FQGNSA. The CDR3 consists of 13 residues. This CDR3 reads CASSLREETEAFF. In DNA form, the CDR3 reads TGTGCCAGCAGCTTGCGAGAAGAAACTGAAGCTTTCTTT. The variable domain in full, completed from reference TRBV7-2 and TRBJ1-1, reads GAGVSQSPSNKVTEKGKDVELRCDPISGHTALYWYRQSLGQGLEFLIYFQGNSAPDKSGLPSDRFSAERTGGSVSTLTIQRTQQEDSAVYLCASSLREETEAFFGQGTRLTVV.

The chain's CDR3 is CASSLEGGVGTDTQYF. CDR3 DNA sequence: TGTGCCAGCAGCTTGGAAGGGGGGGTTGGCACAGATACGCAGTATTTT. This chain joins TRBV5-5 and TRBJ2-3, with D perhaps TRBD2 (7 bases). The germline V and J ends were trimmed by 0 bases and 1 base, with 12 bases remaining between them. CDR1 is SGHKS and CDR2 is YYEKEE in the germline V gene (reference sequence). The CDR3 is 16 amino acids.

This clone was seen once. V and J are TRBV6-5 and TRBJ1-5, with no clear D. The CDR3 totals 15 residues. V lost 0 bases, J lost 0 bases, and 6 bases lay in between. Per the germline V gene, CDR1 is MNHEY and CDR2 is SVGAGI. The CDR3 loop is CASSYSPGSNQPQHF. The CDR3 coding sequence is TGTGCCAGCAGTTACTCGCCAGGTAGCAATCAGCCCCAGCATTTT.

This clone showed up just a few times. This chain joins TRBV5-6 and TRBJ2-7, with 8 nucleotides matching TRBD1. The CDR3 is made up of 15 amino acids. V trimming: 0 bases; J trimming: 4 bases; junction bases outside the gene matches: 6. The germline gives CDR1 SGHDT, CDR2 YYEEEE. CDR3 in amino acids: CASSLGAGGIYEQYF. CDR3 nucleotide sequence: TGTGCCAGCAGCTTGGGGGCAGGGGGCATTTACGAGCAGTACTTC.

The V gene is TRBV15, the J gene TRBJ2-1; D gene ambiguous. Trimming took 3 bases from V and 15 from J, leaving 18 bases between them. CDR3 length equals 13 residues. Germline-derived CDR1 and CDR2 are LNHNV and YYDKDF (reference sequence). CDR3 DNA sequence: TGTGCCACCAGCAGTCAGAGGCAGTACCGTCTGTTCTTC. Protein sequence: CATSSQRQYRLFF. Filled out from reference TRBV15 and TRBJ2-1, the complete variable domain reads DAMVIQNPRYQVTQFGKPVTLSCSQTLNHNVMYWYQQKSSQAPKLLFHYYDKDFNNEADTPDNFQSRRPNTSFCFLDIRSPGLGDTAMYLCATSSQRQYRLFFGPGTRLTVL.

V gene TRBV14 combines with J gene TRBJ2-5; 8 bases map to TRBD1. CDR3 size: 15 residues. The junction had 6 bases not matched to a gene; V was cut back by 2 bases and J by 4 bases. Germline loops: CDR1 SGHDN, CDR2 FVKESK. The CDR3 here is CASSQFIGTGETQYF. Written as DNA, the CDR3 is TGTGCCAGCAGCCAATTTATAGGGACAGGAGAGACCCAGTACTTC.

The chain couples TRBV27 to TRBJ1-2; D may be TRBD1 (5 bases). Trimming left V 5 bases short and J 7 bases short, with 11 bases between. This CDR3 has 12 amino acids. From germline, CDR1 is MNHEY and CDR2 SMNVEV (reference sequence). The CDR3 DNA reads as TGTGCCAGCAGTCCAGGGTACTCTGGCTACACCTTC. Amino acids: CASSPGYSGYTF.

This chain joins TRBV3-1 (or the pseudogene TRBV3-2) and TRBJ2-5; 11 bases agree with TRBD2. The germline V gene has CDR1 LGHDT and CDR2 YNNKEL (reference sequence). The length of the CDR3 is 18 residues. The junction had 8 bases not matched to a gene; V was cut back by 1 base and J by 1 base. CDR3 coding DNA: TGTGCCAGCAGCCAAGTAGTGGCGGGACTAGCGGCCCAAGAGACCCAGTACTTC. This translates into CASSQVVAGLAAQETQYF.

This clone has just one count. The V and J genes are TRBV28 and TRBJ1-4; D is possibly TRBD1 (5 bases). Between the trimmed V and J ends, which lost 3 bases and 8 bases, there was a span of 16 bases. CDR1 MDHEN and CDR2 SYDVKM come from the germline V gene. The CDR3 contains 15 residues. This chain's CDR3 is CASSFAIGEGEKLFF. CDR3 DNA sequence: TGTGCCAGCAGTTTTGCGATAGGGGAGGGAGAAAAACTGTTTTTT.

DNA for the CDR3: TGTGCCAGCAGCTTCCCAGGGAATTCACCCCTCCACTTT. It specifies CASSFPGNSPLHF. The chain uses TRBV14 and TRBJ1-6; possibly TRBD1 for D (5 bases). CDR3 length equals 13 residues. CDR1 and CDR2 from the germline V gene are SGHDN and FVKESK. The ends were cut back, 5 bases at V and 7 bases at J, with 9 bases in the middle.

This clone has only a few counts. This sequence joins TRBV18 and TRBJ2-1, with TRBD2 identical over 11 bases. The CDR3 is 15 residues long. Trimming removed 3 bases from V and 4 bases from J; junction bases left unmatched: 2. Per germline, CDR1 KGHSH and CDR2 LQKENI. CDR3 bases: TGTGCCAGCTCACCTGGACTAGCGGGTTACAATGAGCAGTTCTTC. It yields the protein CASSPGLAGYNEQFF.

The chain has TRBV29-1 and TRBJ2-7; no clear D. The CDR3 runs 12 residues. Germline V CDR1 and CDR2: SQVTM, ANQGSEA. The V gene lost 4 bases and the J gene lost 4 bases, with 11 bases spanning the gap. For the CDR3, the DNA is TGCAGCGTTGCTCCCTCTTTGTACGAGCAGTACTTC. This gives the protein CSVAPSLYEQYF.

J is TRBJ2-3 and V is TRBV4-1, with TRBD1 matching over 10 bases. The CDR3 extends over 17 amino acids. CDR1 and CDR2 (germline): MGHRA, YSYEKL. With 6 bases clipped from V and 2 bases from J, the junction kept 11 bases outside the gene matches. The CDR3 region has the DNA TGCGCCAGCAGTCTGAGACAGGGGGCTGATAACACAGATACGCAGTATTTT. Protein: CASSLRQGADNTDTQYF.

The V gene is TRBV28, the J gene TRBJ1-5; D gene unclear. The V end lost 4 bases, the J end lost 1 base, and 5 bases lay between the germline ends. Germline CDR1 and CDR2: MDHEN and SYDVKM. The CDR3 loop spans 13 amino acids. The CDR3 spells CASSSRSNQPQHF. For the CDR3, the DNA is TGTGCCAGCAGTTCCCGGAGCAATCAGCCCCAGCATTTT.

The chain joins TRBV7-3 to TRBJ1-1; TRBD1 matches at 10 bases. The germline V gene has CDR1 SGHTA and CDR2 FQGTGA. V shed 4 bases and J 6 bases; nucleotides not matched to a gene: 8. The CDR3 contains 15 residues. CDR3 sequence reads: CASSSWDRGRAEAFF. As DNA, the CDR3 is TGTGCCAGCAGCTCTTGGGACAGGGGAAGGGCTGAAGCTTTCTTT.

The rearrangement links TRBV2 to TRBJ1-3, with D unresolved. V was trimmed by 5 bases and J by 0 bases, leaving 14 bases between them. Germline V lookup: CDR1 SNHLY, CDR2 FYNNEI. The CDR3 runs 16 residues. The CDR3 reads CASSLEGPVSGNTIYF. As DNA, the CDR3 is TGTGCCAGCAGTCTTGAGGGCCCCGTCTCTGGAAACACCATATATTTT.

V is TRBV5-1 and J is TRBJ2-2; 8 positions agree with TRBD2. The CDR3 consists of 15 residues. The V gene end was trimmed by 4 bases and the J gene end by 7 bases; junction bases not matched to a gene: 9. Germline loops: CDR1 SGHRS, CDR2 YFSETQ. CDR3: CASSQEAGVVGELFF. Written as DNA, the CDR3 is TGCGCCAGCAGCCAGGAAGCGGGAGTGGTCGGGGAGCTGTTTTTT.